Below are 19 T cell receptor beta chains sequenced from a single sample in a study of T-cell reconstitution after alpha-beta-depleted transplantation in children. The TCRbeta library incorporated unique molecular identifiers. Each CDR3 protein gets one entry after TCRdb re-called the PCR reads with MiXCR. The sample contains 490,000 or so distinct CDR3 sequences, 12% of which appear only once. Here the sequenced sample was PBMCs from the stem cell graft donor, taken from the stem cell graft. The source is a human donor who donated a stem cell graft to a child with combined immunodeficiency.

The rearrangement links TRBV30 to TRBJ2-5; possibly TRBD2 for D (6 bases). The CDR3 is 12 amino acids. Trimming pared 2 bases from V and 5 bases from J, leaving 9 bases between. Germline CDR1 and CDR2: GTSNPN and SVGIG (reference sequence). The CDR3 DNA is TGTGCCTGGAGTCCAGGGAGGGAGACCCAGTACTTC. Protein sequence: CAWSPGRETQYF.

The CDR3 bases are TGTGCCAGCGGGAAACATAGGATGGGCCAAGAGACCCAGTACTTC. It specifies CASGKHRMGQETQYF. The chain is built from TRBV9 and TRBJ2-5; D is ambiguous. Looked up from germline, CDR1 is SGDLS and CDR2 is YYNGEE. The CDR3 is 15 residues long. The V end lost 7 bases, the J end lost 1 base, and 17 bases lay between the germline ends.

The CDR3: CSARGDGNQPQHF. The CDR3 DNA reads TGCAGTGCTAGAGGGGATGGCAATCAGCCCCAGCATTTT. J is TRBJ1-5 and V is TRBV20-1, with D hard to call. The V gene's germline CDR1 is DFQATT and CDR2 SNEGSKA (reference sequence). V lost 1 base, J lost 2 bases, and 6 bases lay in between. The CDR3 sequence is 13 residues long.

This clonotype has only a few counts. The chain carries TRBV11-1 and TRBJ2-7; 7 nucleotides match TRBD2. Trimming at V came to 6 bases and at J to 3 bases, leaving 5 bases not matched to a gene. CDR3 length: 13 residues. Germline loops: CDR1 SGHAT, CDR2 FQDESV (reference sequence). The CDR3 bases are TGTGCCAGCAGTCTAGCGGACTACTACGAGCAGTACTTC. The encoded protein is CASSLADYYEQYF. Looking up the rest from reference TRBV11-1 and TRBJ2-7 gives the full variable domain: EAEVAQSPRYKITEKSQAVAFWCDPISGHATLYWYRQILGQGPELLVQFQDESVVDDSQLPKDRFSAERLKGVDSTLKIQPAELGDSAMYLCASSLADYYEQYFGPGTRLTVT.

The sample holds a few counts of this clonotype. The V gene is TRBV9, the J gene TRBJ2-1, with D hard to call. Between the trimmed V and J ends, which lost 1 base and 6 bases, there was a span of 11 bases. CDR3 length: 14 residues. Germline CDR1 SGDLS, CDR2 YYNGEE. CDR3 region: CASSVRWEVNEQFF. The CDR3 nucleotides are TGTGCCAGCAGCGTACGGTGGGAAGTCAATGAGCAGTTCTTC.

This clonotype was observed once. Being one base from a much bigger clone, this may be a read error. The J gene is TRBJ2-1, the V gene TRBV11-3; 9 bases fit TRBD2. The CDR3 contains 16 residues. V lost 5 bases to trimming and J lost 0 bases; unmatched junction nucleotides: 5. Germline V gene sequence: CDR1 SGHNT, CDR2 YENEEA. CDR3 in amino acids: CASSPSGASSYNEQFF. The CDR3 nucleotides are TGTGCCAGCAGCCCTAGCGGGGCGAGCTCCTACAATGAGCAGTTCTTC. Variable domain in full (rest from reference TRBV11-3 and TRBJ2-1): EAGVVQSPRYKIIEKKQPVAFWCNPISGHNTLYWYLQNLGQGPELLIRYENEEAVDDSQLPKDRFSAERLKGVDSTLKIQPAELGDSAVYLCASSPSGASSYNEQFFGPGTRLTVL.

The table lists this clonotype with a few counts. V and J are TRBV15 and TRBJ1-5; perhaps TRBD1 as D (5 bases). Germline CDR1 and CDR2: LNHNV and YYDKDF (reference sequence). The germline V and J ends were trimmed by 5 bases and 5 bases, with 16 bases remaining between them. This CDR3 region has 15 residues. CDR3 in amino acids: CATSGGVGIHQPQHF. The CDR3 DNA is TGTGCCACCAGCGGGGGGGTAGGGATTCATCAGCCCCAGCATTTT. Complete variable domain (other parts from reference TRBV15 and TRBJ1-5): DAMVIQNPRYQVTQFGKPVTLSCSQTLNHNVMYWYQQKSSQAPKLLFHYYDKDFNNEADTPDNFQSRRPNTSFCFLDIRSPGLGDTAMYLCATSGGVGIHQPQHFGDGTRLSIL.

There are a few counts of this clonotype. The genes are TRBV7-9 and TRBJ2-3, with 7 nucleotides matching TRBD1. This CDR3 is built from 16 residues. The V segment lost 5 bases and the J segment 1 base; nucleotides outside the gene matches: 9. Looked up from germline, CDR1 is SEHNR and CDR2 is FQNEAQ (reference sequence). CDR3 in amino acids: CASSLDTGDRTDTQYF. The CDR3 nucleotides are TGTGCCAGCAGCCTCGATACAGGGGACCGCACAGATACGCAGTATTTT.

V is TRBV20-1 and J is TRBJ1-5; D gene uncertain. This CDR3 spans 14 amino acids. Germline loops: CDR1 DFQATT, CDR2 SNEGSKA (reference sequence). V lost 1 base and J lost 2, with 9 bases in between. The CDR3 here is CSARGNLGNQPQHF. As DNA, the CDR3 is TGCAGTGCTAGAGGGAACTTAGGCAATCAGCCCCAGCATTTT.

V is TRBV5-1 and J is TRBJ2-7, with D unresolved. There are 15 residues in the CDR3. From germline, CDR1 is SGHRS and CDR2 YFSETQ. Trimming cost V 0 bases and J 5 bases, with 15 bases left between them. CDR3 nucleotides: TGCGCCAGCAGCTTGGACTATTGGCGGTCCAACGAGCAGTACTTC. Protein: CASSLDYWRSNEQYF.

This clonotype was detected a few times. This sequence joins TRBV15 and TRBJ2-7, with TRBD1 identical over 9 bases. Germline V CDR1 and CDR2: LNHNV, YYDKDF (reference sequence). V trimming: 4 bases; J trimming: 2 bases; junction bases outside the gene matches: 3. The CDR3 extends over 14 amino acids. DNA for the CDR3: TGTGCCACCAGCACCCGGGACAGGGCCTACGAGCAGTACTTC. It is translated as CATSTRDRAYEQYF.

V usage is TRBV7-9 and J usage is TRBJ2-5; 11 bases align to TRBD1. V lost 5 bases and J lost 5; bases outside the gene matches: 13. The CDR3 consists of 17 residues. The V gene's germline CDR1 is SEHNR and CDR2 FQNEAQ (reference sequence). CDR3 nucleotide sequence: TGTGCCAGCAGCCCGGACAGGGGGCTCCGTTGGAAGGAGACCCAGTACTTC. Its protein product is CASSPDRGLRWKETQYF.

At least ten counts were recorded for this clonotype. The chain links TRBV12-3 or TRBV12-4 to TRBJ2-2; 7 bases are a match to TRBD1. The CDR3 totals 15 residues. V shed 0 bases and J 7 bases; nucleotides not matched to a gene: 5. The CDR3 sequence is CASSLAKGAGGELFF. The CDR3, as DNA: TGTGCCAGCAGTTTAGCGAAGGGGGCTGGCGGGGAGCTGTTTTTT.

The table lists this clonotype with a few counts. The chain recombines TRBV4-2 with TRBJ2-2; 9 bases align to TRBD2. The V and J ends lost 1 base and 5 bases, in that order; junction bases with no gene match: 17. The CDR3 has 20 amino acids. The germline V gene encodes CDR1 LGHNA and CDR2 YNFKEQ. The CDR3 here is CASSQGVGGPGLAQTGELFF. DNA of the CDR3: TGTGCCAGCAGCCAAGGCGTCGGAGGGCCGGGACTAGCCCAAACCGGGGAGCTGTTTTTT.

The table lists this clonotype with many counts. In nucleotides, the CDR3 is TGCAGCGTTGAAGTTTCGGGGGTAGGAGAGACCCAGTACTTC. Protein sequence: CSVEVSGVGETQYF. The genes are TRBV29-1 and TRBJ2-5, with D possibly matching TRBD2 (6 bases). The germline CDR1 and CDR2 sequences are SQVTM and ANQGSEA. V was cut by 1 base and J by 4 bases, with 13 bases left in between. The CDR3 totals 14 residues.

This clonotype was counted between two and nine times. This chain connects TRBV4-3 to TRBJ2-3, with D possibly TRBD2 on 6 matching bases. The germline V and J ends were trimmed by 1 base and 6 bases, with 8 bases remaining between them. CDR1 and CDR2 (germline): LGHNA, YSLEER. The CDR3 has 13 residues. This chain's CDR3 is CASSQGGGDTQYF. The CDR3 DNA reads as TGCGCCAGCAGCCAAGGGGGAGGTGATACGCAGTATTTT.

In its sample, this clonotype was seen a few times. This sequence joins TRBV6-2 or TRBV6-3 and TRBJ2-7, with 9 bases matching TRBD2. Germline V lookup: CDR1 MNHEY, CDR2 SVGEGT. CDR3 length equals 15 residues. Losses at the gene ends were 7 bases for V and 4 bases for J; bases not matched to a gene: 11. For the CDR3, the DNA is TGTGCCAGCATCGACAGGCCTAGCGGGAATTACGAGCAGTACTTC. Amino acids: CASIDRPSGNYEQYF.

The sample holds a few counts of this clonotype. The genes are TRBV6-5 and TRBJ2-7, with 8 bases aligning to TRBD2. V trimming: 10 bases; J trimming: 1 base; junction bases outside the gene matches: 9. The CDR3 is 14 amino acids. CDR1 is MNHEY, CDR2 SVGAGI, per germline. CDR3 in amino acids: CAMELADLSYEQYF. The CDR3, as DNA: TGTGCCATGGAACTAGCGGATTTATCCTACGAGCAGTACTTC.

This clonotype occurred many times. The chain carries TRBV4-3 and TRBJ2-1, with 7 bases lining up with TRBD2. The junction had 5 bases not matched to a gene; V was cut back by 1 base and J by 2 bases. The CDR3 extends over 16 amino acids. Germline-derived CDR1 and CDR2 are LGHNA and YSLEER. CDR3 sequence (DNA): TGCGCCAGCAGCCAAGTTACGGGAGGCCCCTACAATGAGCAGTTCTTC. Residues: CASSQVTGGPYNEQFF.